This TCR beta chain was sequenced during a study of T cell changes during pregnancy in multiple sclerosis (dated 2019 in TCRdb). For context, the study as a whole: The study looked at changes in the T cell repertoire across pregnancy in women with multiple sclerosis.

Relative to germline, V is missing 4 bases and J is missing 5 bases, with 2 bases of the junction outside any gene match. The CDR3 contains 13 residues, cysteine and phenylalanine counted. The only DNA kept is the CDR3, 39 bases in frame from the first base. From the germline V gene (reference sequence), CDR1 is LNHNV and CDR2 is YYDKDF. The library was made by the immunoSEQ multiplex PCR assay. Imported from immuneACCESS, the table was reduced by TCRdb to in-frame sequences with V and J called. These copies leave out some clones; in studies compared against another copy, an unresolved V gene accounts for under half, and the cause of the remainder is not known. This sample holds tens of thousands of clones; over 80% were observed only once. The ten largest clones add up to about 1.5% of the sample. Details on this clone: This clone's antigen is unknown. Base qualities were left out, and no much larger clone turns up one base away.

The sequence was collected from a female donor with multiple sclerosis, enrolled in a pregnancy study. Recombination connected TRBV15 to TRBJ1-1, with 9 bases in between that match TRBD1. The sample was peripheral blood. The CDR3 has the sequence CATSIGQGTEAFF. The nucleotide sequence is TGTGCCACCAGCATCGGACAGGGGACTGAAGCTTTCTTT.